These 21 T cell receptor beta chains originate from one sample sequenced in a study of glioma-infiltrating T cells. The iRepertoire nested amplicon-rescue multiplex PCR amplified TCR alpha and beta CDR3s from RNA. TCRdb re-analysed the multiplex PCR reads in MiXCR, keeping a single row per CDR3 protein. This sample has roughly 120,000 distinct CDR3 sequences, with less than 30% found just once. What was sequenced was glioma tissue, nonneoplastic brain tissue, or PBMCs (not recorded which). The receptors were gathered from a human donor with low-grade glioma or glioblastoma, undergoing nonglioma brain surgery, or in good health (not recorded which).

J is TRBJ1-4 and V is TRBV5-5; D perhaps matches TRBD1 (6 bases). Germline V gene sequence: CDR1 SGHKS, CDR2 YYEKEE (reference sequence). Deletions cut 3 bases from V and 5 bases from J, with 11 bases between. The CDR3 covers 14 residues. The CDR3 DNA sequence: TGTGCCAGCAGCTCCTGGACAGTAAATGAAAAACTGTTTTTT. Protein sequence: CASSSWTVNEKLFF.

This clonotype has at least ten counts. The rearrangement joins TRBV5-4 to TRBJ2-1; 10 bases are a match to TRBD2. There are 15 residues in the CDR3. Germline-derived CDR1 and CDR2 are SGHNT and YYREEE (reference sequence). Unmatched junction bases numbered 2, after V lost 1 base and J lost 4 bases. The CDR3 coding sequence is TGTGCCAGCAGCTTGCTAGCGGGAGATTACAATGAGCAGTTCTTC. Its translation: CASSLLAGDYNEQFF.

This clonotype was found many times. The chain is built from TRBV20-1 and TRBJ2-1; 9 positions agree with TRBD2. This CDR3 has 14 residues. Trimming at V came to 5 bases and at J to 5 bases, leaving 7 bases not matched to a gene. Per the germline V gene, CDR1 is DFQATT and CDR2 is SNEGSKA (reference sequence). CDR3 nucleotide sequence: TGCAGTGCTCATAGCGGGAGCGCCAACAATGAGCAGTTCTTC. Protein sequence: CSAHSGSANNEQFF.

For this clonotype: Mismatch with germline at one junction end may stem from a read error. CDR3 amino acids: CASSARGYGQYF. The CDR3 coding sequence is TGTGCCAGCAGCGCCCGAGGATACGGGCAGTACTTC. This chain connects TRBV5-4 to TRBJ2-7; D is undetermined. CDR3 size: 12 residues. The germline CDR1 and CDR2 sequences are SGHNT and YYREEE (reference sequence).

As concerns this clonotype: The CDR3 does not end in the conserved phenylalanine or tryptophan, so this is likely a read error. V and J are TRBV7-9 and TRBJ1-1; D is undetermined. The CDR3 length is 15 residues. Looked up from germline, CDR1 is SEHNR and CDR2 is FQNEAQ (reference sequence). The V end lost 2 bases, the J end lost 2 bases, and 12 bases lay between the germline ends. The CDR3 here is CASSLIYGGNTEAFL. The DNA of the CDR3 is TGTGCCAGCAGCTTAATTTACGGAGGAAACACTGAAGCTTTCCTT.

This clonotype was detected many times. The V gene is TRBV28, the J gene TRBJ1-2; D gene uncertain. The CDR3 consists of 15 residues. Between the trimmed V and J ends, which lost 5 bases and 6 bases, there was a span of 19 bases. In germline, CDR1 is MDHEN, CDR2 SYDVKM. The CDR3 loop is CASSDRRFRSHGYTF. For the CDR3, the DNA is TGTGCCAGCAGTGATCGGAGATTCCGGTCCCATGGCTACACCTTC.

The chain couples TRBV29-1 to TRBJ2-4; D could derive from TRBD1 or TRBD2 (5 bases each). Germline V gene lookup returns CDR1 SQVTM and CDR2 ANQGSEA. The length of the CDR3 is 16 residues. V was clipped by 7 bases and J by 0 bases, with 19 bases between them. The CDR3 loop reads CSARPGTGIAKNIQYF. The CDR3 DNA reads as TGCAGCGCCAGACCCGGGACGGGGATAGCCAAAAACATTCAGTACTTC. Looking up the rest from reference TRBV29-1 and TRBJ2-4 gives the full variable domain: SAVISQKPSRDICQRGTSLTIQCQVDSQVTMMFWYRQQPGQSLTLIATANQGSEATYESGFVIDKFPISRPNLTFSTLTVSNMSPEDSSIYLCSARPGTGIAKNIQYFGAGTRLSVL.

In its sample, this clonotype was seen many times. This chain joins TRBV7-9 and TRBJ1-1; D perhaps matches TRBD1 (6 bases). The germline V and J ends were trimmed by 2 bases and 2 bases, with 12 bases remaining between them. From germline, CDR1 is SEHNR and CDR2 FQNEAQ (reference sequence). This CDR3 comprises 15 residues. CDR3 bases: TGTGCCAGCAGCTTATTCGCGACAGGCAACACTGAAGCTTTCTTT. Its translation is CASSLFATGNTEAFF.

This clonotype was seen ten or more times. The genes are TRBV12-5 and TRBJ1-6, with D hard to call. The V and J ends lost 7 bases and 9 bases respectively, with 16 bases between them. This CDR3 spans 14 amino acids. Per germline, CDR1 LGHNT and CDR2 FRNRAP. The CDR3 loop is CASAPRSEGSPLHF. In nucleotides, the CDR3 is TGTGCTAGTGCGCCCAGATCAGAAGGTTCACCCCTCCACTTT. Filled out from reference TRBV12-5 and TRBJ1-6, the complete variable domain reads DARVTQTPRHKVTEMGQEVTMRCQPILGHNTVFWYRQTMMQGLELLAYFRNRAPLDDSGMPKDRFSAEMPDATLATLKIQPSEPRDSAVYFCASAPRSEGSPLHFGNGTRLTVT.

This clonotype was found many times. The V gene is TRBV12-3 or TRBV12-4, the J gene TRBJ2-7; D is ambiguous. Trimming shortened V by 1 base and J by 3 bases, and 4 bases separated the two germline ends. This CDR3 is 12 amino acids long. The CDR3 DNA reads as TGTGCCAGCAGTTTAGATCACTACGAGCAGTACTTC. Encoded protein: CASSLDHYEQYF.

As regards this clonotype: This may be a read error, as it is one base from a much larger clone. This sequence joins TRBV7-9 and TRBJ2-5; the D is unclear. The CDR3 runs 15 residues. In germline, CDR1 is SEHNR, CDR2 FQNEAQ (reference sequence). With 7 bases removed from V and 1 base from J, the gap between germline ends came to 16 bases. Here the CDR3 DNA reads TGTGCCAGCAACATGCGCCCGGGCGGCCAAGAGACCCAGTACTTC. Translated, it gives CASNMRPGGQETQYF. Full variable domain (missing parts from reference TRBV7-9 and TRBJ2-5): DTGVSQNPRHKITKRGQNVTFRCDPISEHNRLYWYRQTLGQGPEFLTYFQNEAQLEKSRLLSDRFSAERPKGSFSTLEIQRTEQGDSAMYLCASNMRPGGQETQYFGPGTRLLVL.

As concerns this clonotype: One base away lies a much larger clone, so this may be a sequencing read error. The chain couples TRBV2 to TRBJ1-1; no clear D gene. Trimming pared 4 bases from V and 1 base from J, leaving 16 bases between. The CDR3 has 16 residues. The germline V gene has CDR1 SNHLY and CDR2 FYNNEI. The CDR3 bases are TGTGCCAGCAGTGTAGGATTAGGAAAAAAGAACACTGAAGCTTTCTTT. Its protein product is CASSVGLGKKNTEAFF.

This clonotype was detected many times. The rearrangement joins TRBV7-3 to TRBJ1-1; D remains ambiguous. This CDR3 is 14 amino acids long. Between the trimmed V and J ends, which lost 2 bases and 1 base, there was a span of 8 bases. The germline V gene encodes CDR1 SGHTA and CDR2 FQGTGA. CDR3: CASSLFGPNTEAFF. CDR3 nucleotide sequence: TGTGCCAGCAGCTTATTCGGACCGAACACTGAAGCTTTCTTT.

Comment on this clonotype: A much bigger clone sits one base away, suggesting this may be a read error. V is TRBV4-1 and J is TRBJ2-5; 9 nucleotides match TRBD2. Trimming took 0 bases from V and 5 from J; bases not matched to a gene: 7. CDR1 MGHRA and CDR2 YSYEKL come from the germline V gene. The CDR3 totals 16 residues. The CDR3 nucleotides read TGCGCCAGCAGCCAAGAAGGGACTAGCAGACATGAGACCCAGTACTTC. Translated: CASSQEGTSRHETQYF.

This clonotype was detected ten times or more. The V and J genes are TRBV6-1 and TRBJ2-5; the D gene is possibly TRBD1 (5 bases). V was cut by 7 bases and J by 5 bases, with 14 bases left in between. Germline lookup yields CDR1 MNHNS and CDR2 SASEGT. This CDR3 is 13 amino acids long. CDR3 sequence (DNA): TGTGCCAGCAAGGACATCCGGCGGGAGACCCAGTACTTC. Its protein product is CASKDIRRETQYF.

This clonotype was seen many times. The chain recombines TRBV7-2 with TRBJ2-3; weak D call: TRBD2 (5 bases). The V end lost 4 bases, the J end lost 0 bases, and 14 bases lay between the germline ends. Per the germline V gene, CDR1 is SGHTA and CDR2 is FQGNSA. CDR3 length equals 16 residues. CDR3 nucleotide sequence: TGTGCCAGCAGCTGGTCCGGGGTTCCTAGCACAGATACGCAGTATTTT. The encoded protein is CASSWSGVPSTDTQYF.

A word on this clonotype: A read error may explain this, as a much larger clone is one base away. Without the conserved terminal phenylalanine or tryptophan, this CDR3 likely stems from a read error. The chain uses TRBV7-2 and TRBJ2-5; TRBD1 might be the D (6 bases). The CDR3 contains 14 residues. Trimming shortened V by 3 bases and J by 3 bases, and 11 bases separated the two germline ends. From germline, CDR1 is SGHTA and CDR2 FQGNSA. CDR3 sequence: CASSFQGTEETQYS. CDR3 nucleotide sequence: TGTGCCAGCAGCTTTCAGGGGACGGAAGAGACCCAGTACTCC.

The table lists this clonotype with many counts. V is TRBV19 and J is TRBJ2-4; D call uncertain. V dropped 8 bases and J dropped 9 bases, with 20 bases sitting between them. Germline CDR1 reads LNHDA; CDR2 reads SQIVND (reference sequence). The CDR3 extends over 14 amino acids. The CDR3 coding sequence is TGTGCCAGTTCCTCCGATCCCAGTAACGCCATTCAGTACTTC. Residues: CASSSDPSNAIQYF.

This clonotype was seen repeatedly, ten times or more. V usage is TRBV7-3 and J usage is TRBJ1-2; D may be TRBD1 (6 bases). The length of the CDR3 is 13 residues. The V and J ends lost 4 bases and 3 bases respectively, with 9 bases between them. CDR1 and CDR2 from the germline V gene are SGHTA and FQGTGA. The CDR3 DNA sequence: TGTGCCAGCAGCTCTGGACAGTACTATGGCTACACCTTC. It translates to CASSSGQYYGYTF.

The rearrangement links TRBV9 to TRBJ2-1; the D is unclear. The length of the CDR3 is 12 residues. The germline V gene has CDR1 SGDLS and CDR2 YYNGEE. Trimming left V 0 bases short and J 7 bases short, with 5 bases between. This CDR3 is CASSVDGNEQFF. For the CDR3, the DNA is TGTGCCAGCAGCGTAGACGGTAATGAGCAGTTCTTC.

The rearrangement joins TRBV5-1 to TRBJ2-5; D uncertain. The CDR3 contains 16 residues. V lost 2 bases, J lost 3 bases, and 17 bases lay in between. The germline V gene has CDR1 SGHRS and CDR2 YFSETQ. CDR3 protein: CASSFYGPRKEETQYF. CDR3 bases: TGCGCCAGCAGCTTTTATGGCCCCAGGAAGGAAGAGACCCAGTACTTC. The whole variable domain, filled in from reference TRBV5-1 and TRBJ2-5, reads KAGVTQTPRYLIKTRGQQVTLSCSPISGHRSVSWYQQTPGQGLQFLFEYFSETQRNKGNFPGRFSGRQFSNSRSEMNVSTLELGDSALYLCASSFYGPRKEETQYFGPGTRLLVL.